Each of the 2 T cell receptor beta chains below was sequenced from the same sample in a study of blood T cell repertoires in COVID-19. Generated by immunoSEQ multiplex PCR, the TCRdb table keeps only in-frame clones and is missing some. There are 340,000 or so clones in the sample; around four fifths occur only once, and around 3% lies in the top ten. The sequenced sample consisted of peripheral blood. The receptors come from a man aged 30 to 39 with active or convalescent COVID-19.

CDR3 loop: CASSQDPRGGYTF. CDR3 in DNA: TGTGCCAGCAGCCAAGATCCGCGGGGCGGCTACACCTTC. The chain joins TRBV4-2 to TRBJ1-2, with D perhaps TRBD1 (5 bases). CDR3 length equals 13 residues. Germline CDR1 reads LGHNA; CDR2 reads YNFKEQ. Deletions cut 0 bases from V and 8 bases from J, with 10 bases between.

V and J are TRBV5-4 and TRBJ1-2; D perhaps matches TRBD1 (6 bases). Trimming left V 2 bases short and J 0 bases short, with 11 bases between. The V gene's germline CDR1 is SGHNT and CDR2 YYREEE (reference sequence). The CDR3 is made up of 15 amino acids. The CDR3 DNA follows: TGTGCCAGCAGCTTTACAGGGTCCTCTAACTATGGCTACACCTTC. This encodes CASSFTGSSNYGYTF.